This T cell receptor beta chain was recorded in a study of blood T cell repertoires in COVID-19. Study information: COVID-19 samples from acute and convalescent phases originated in the United States, Italy and Spain. Sources were T cells, B-cell-depleted T cells, or PBMCs; the material itself was cDNA or gDNA.

As processed by the authors: From reference gene primer amplification, estimates of nucleated cell counts were derived. Produced via immunoSEQ multiplex PCR; TCRdb's table is partial and in-frame only. V and J calls and clone size are copied from that table; D and trimming were computed from the DNA. The data contain 200,000 to 300,000 clones, 88% of them singletons. Germline trimming cut 3 bases from V and 7 bases from J; bases unmatched to any gene: 5. The germline V gene has CDR1 LNHDA and CDR2 SQIVND (reference sequence). CDR3 size: 14 residues. This TCR was sampled from a man aged 55 to 70 who had recovered from COVID-19. This rearrangement joins TRBV19 to TRBJ1-1; 10 bases are a match to TRBD1. The sequenced sample consisted of peripheral blood. The CDR3: CASSMTGGAGEAFF. DNA of the CDR3: TGTGCCAGTAGTATGACAGGGGGCGCCGGTGAAGCTTTCTTT.